These 27 T cell receptor beta chains came from one sample sequenced in a study of T cell responses to AZD1222 COVID-19 vaccine (dated by TCRdb to the early 2020s). The time point label, read with the paper, signifies: baseline before first vaccination. Library method: the immunoSEQ multiplex PCR assay. TCRdb's version of the immuneACCESS table is confined to in-frame rearrangements and falls short of the full clone set. An unresolved V gene accounts for under half of the shortfall where checked; the remainder is of unknown origin. Within this sample are roughly 140,000 clones, with about 92% of them counted one time only. In total, the top ten clones hold roughly 4.9% of the sample. The sequenced sample was peripheral blood, obtained on day 0 of AZD1222 vaccination. The receptor set was obtained from an adult in good health.

The V call is TRBV19, the J call TRBJ1-1; no definite D call. Germline CDR1 and CDR2: LNHDA and SQIVND (reference sequence). CDR3 length: 13 amino acids. Trimming pared 3 bases from V and 2 bases from J, leaving 7 bases between. In DNA form, the CDR3 reads TGTGCCAGTAGTATGTGGGGTAACACTGAAGCTTTCTTT. This sequence encodes CASSMWGNTEAFF.

The rearrangement links TRBV5-1 to TRBJ2-3, with no clear D. V was pared by 2 bases and J by 1 base, with 8 bases between. CDR3 length equals 14 residues. CDR1 SGHRS and CDR2 YFSETQ come from the germline V gene. In DNA, the CDR3 is TGCGCCAGCAGCTTAGGATGGGGCACAGATACGCAGTATTTT. Its protein product is CASSLGWGTDTQYF.

This chain connects TRBV23-1 to TRBJ2-7; 10 nucleotides align to TRBD1. TRBV23-1 is placed among ORFs of uncertain function. The CDR3 has 15 amino acids. V lost 0 bases, J lost 7 bases, and 6 bases stayed unmatched. CDR3 sequence: CASSQSLDRGGEQYF. For the CDR3, the DNA is TGCGCCAGCAGTCAATCCTTGGACAGGGGGGGTGAGCAGTACTTC.

This clone is a singleton in its sample. This chain connects TRBV3-1 (or the pseudogene TRBV3-2) to TRBJ2-1; 11 bases map to TRBD2. This CDR3 spans 17 amino acids. J gave up 6 bases and V 0 bases, and 7 bases lay outside the gene matches. Per germline, CDR1 LGHDT and CDR2 YNNKEL (reference sequence). CDR3 sequence (DNA): TGTGCCAGCAGCCAAGATCTCGTAGCGGGGGGGTTCAATGAGCAGTTCTTC. Translation gives CASSQDLVAGGFNEQFF.

The chain combines TRBV29-1 with TRBJ2-7; weak D call: TRBD2 (6 bases). Per the germline V gene, CDR1 is SQVTM and CDR2 is ANQGSEA. With 3 bases removed from V and 7 bases from J, the gap between germline ends came to 13 bases. The CDR3 has 12 amino acids. CDR3 sequence: CSVDTTRGEQYF. The CDR3 nucleotides are TGCAGCGTTGACACCACCCGGGGGGAGCAGTACTTC.

The chain employs TRBV15 and TRBJ2-3; the D gene is possibly TRBD1 (6 bases). The CDR3 is 13 amino acids. Trimming removed 5 bases at V and 4 bases at J, with 10 bases between. Germline CDR1 reads LNHNV; CDR2 reads YYDKDF (reference sequence). The CDR3 spells CATSLTGPDTQYF. The CDR3 bases are TGTGCCACCAGCCTTACAGGGCCAGATACGCAGTATTTT.

This clone was picked up one time. The gene calls are TRBV19 and TRBJ2-1; 10 positions agree with TRBD1. CDR3 size: 15 residues. Per the germline V gene, CDR1 is LNHDA and CDR2 is SQIVND (reference sequence). The V segment lost 8 bases and the J segment 9 bases; nucleotides outside the gene matches: 13. This CDR3 reads CASRARDRGGVEQFF. As DNA, the CDR3 is TGTGCCAGTCGCGCCCGGGACAGGGGAGGCGTTGAGCAGTTCTTC.

J is TRBJ2-7 and V is TRBV7-9; 7 bases fit TRBD1. The germline V gene encodes CDR1 SEHNR and CDR2 FQNEAQ (reference sequence). CDR3 length: 14 residues. J was trimmed by 6 bases and V by 5 bases; bases with no gene match: 10. The CDR3 region has the DNA TGTGCCAGCAGCCTTCGACAGGGTATGGGCGAGCAGTACTTC. This sequence encodes CASSLRQGMGEQYF.

V gene TRBV2 combines with J gene TRBJ2-1, with TRBD2 as a possible D gene (6 bases). This CDR3 is built from 13 residues. The V end lost 8 bases, the J end lost 7 bases, and 15 bases lay between the germline ends. Germline lookup yields CDR1 SNHLY and CDR2 FYNNEI. The CDR3 here is CASRFGGKNEQFF. For the CDR3, the DNA is TGTGCCAGCCGGTTCGGCGGGAAAAATGAGCAGTTCTTC.

The chain employs TRBV4-3 and TRBJ2-1; the match to TRBD2 covers 12 bases. V trimming: 2 bases; J trimming: 5 bases; junction bases outside the gene matches: 4. Looked up from germline, CDR1 is LGHNA and CDR2 is YSLEER. The CDR3 is 16 amino acids. CDR3 sequence reads: CASSQQLAGGDNEQFF. The CDR3 DNA reads TGCGCCAGCAGCCAACAACTAGCGGGAGGCGACAATGAGCAGTTCTTC.

The chain couples TRBV6-5 to TRBJ1-4; tentatively, D is TRBD1 (5 bases). The CDR3 totals 14 residues. V was shortened by 6 bases and J by 3 bases, with 11 bases between the two germline ends. Germline values: CDR1 MNHEY, CDR2 SVGAGI. Here the CDR3 DNA reads TGTGCCAGCAGAGCGGGGCCCGCTAATGAAAAACTGTTTTTT. It encodes CASRAGPANEKLFF.

The V gene is TRBV6-1, the J gene TRBJ2-7; D ambiguous. Germline loops: CDR1 MNHNS, CDR2 SASEGT. This CDR3 has 11 residues. V was pared by 3 bases and J by 6 bases, with 6 bases between. The CDR3 coding sequence is TGTGCCAGCAGTGATCAGATCGAGCAGTACTTC. As protein: CASSDQIEQYF.

The chain links TRBV5-1 to TRBJ1-1, with D hard to call. Germline assignment: CDR1 SGHRS and CDR2 YFSETQ. The CDR3 is 15 residues long. The ends were cut back, 3 bases at V and 7 bases at J, with 19 bases in the middle. The CDR3 spells CASSSSGANTDEAFF. In DNA form, the CDR3 reads TGCGCCAGCAGCTCCTCGGGAGCCAATACGGATGAAGCTTTCTTT.

The chain uses TRBV3-1 (or the pseudogene TRBV3-2) and TRBJ1-1; TRBD1 aligns across 7 bases. Germline assignment: CDR1 LGHDT and CDR2 YNNKEL (reference sequence). V shed 6 bases, J shed 0 bases, and the junction held 4 bases outside the gene matches. There are 14 residues in the CDR3. CDR3 sequence (DNA): TGTGCCAGCAGAGAACAGGGGTTGAACACTGAAGCTTTCTTT. This gives the protein CASREQGLNTEAFF.

The sample holds one count of this clone. The rearrangement joins TRBV6-5 to TRBJ2-3; D ambiguous. CDR3 length: 13 amino acids. Trimming shortened V by 2 bases and J by 6 bases, and 9 bases separated the two germline ends. Per the germline V gene, CDR1 is MNHEY and CDR2 is SVGAGI. CDR3 nucleotides: TGTGCCAGCAGTTACGCCGTGGTGGATACGCAGTATTTT. Protein product: CASSYAVVDTQYF.

This clone was observed a single time. The V and J genes are TRBV5-4 and TRBJ1-2; D remains ambiguous. Germline V gene sequence: CDR1 SGHNT, CDR2 YYREEE (reference sequence). Trimming stripped 0 bases from V and 5 bases from J, with 17 bases between. This CDR3 comprises 16 residues. The CDR3 coding sequence is TGTGCCAGCAGCTTGGGCGGAGCTTCCCGCGGTTATGGCTACACCTTC. Its protein is CASSLGGASRGYGYTF.

This chain uses TRBV7-8 with TRBJ2-1; 8 bases align to TRBD2. CDR1 is SGHVS and CDR2 is FQNEAQ in the germline V gene. With V trimmed by 1 base and J by 5 bases, 7 bases remained unmatched. This CDR3 is built from 16 residues. CDR3 in DNA: TGTGCCAGCAGCTTAGTCCTAGCGGGCACCAACAATGAGCAGTTCTTC. Translating it yields CASSLVLAGTNNEQFF.

This clone was found a few times. This chain connects TRBV28 to TRBJ1-2, with D unclear. The V and J ends lost 3 bases and 4 bases respectively, with 12 bases between them. Germline V gene lookup returns CDR1 MDHEN and CDR2 SYDVKM. This CDR3 is built from 14 residues. The CDR3 protein is CASSFGGDPYGYTF. Written as DNA, the CDR3 is TGTGCCAGCAGTTTCGGAGGCGACCCCTATGGCTACACCTTC.

The chain couples TRBV7-3 to TRBJ2-2, with D possibly TRBD1 on 8 matching bases. This CDR3 has 16 residues. The ends were cut back, 5 bases at V and 2 bases at J, with 15 bases in the middle. Germline lookup yields CDR1 SGHTA and CDR2 FQGTGA. The CDR3 is CASSPTGGVNTGELFF. Written as DNA, the CDR3 is TGTGCCAGCAGCCCCACAGGGGGGGTTAACACCGGGGAGCTGTTTTTT.

The CDR3: CASSGGTTQYF. Here the CDR3 DNA reads TGTGCCAGCAGCGGGGGGACTACCCAGTATTTT. The chain uses TRBV12-3 or TRBV12-4 and TRBJ2-3; 7 bases are a match to TRBD2. This CDR3 spans 11 amino acids. V dropped 6 bases and J dropped 12; count of bases not matched to a gene: 6.

The chain has TRBV6-2 or TRBV6-3 and TRBJ1-5; TRBD1 might be the D (5 bases). V was shortened by 5 bases and J by 1 base, with 12 bases between the two germline ends. The V gene's germline CDR1 is MNHEY and CDR2 SVGEGT. This CDR3 contains 15 residues. The CDR3 spells CASSHLGASNQPQHF. In DNA, the CDR3 is TGTGCCAGCAGTCACCTCGGGGCGAGCAATCAGCCCCAGCATTTT.

The chain combines TRBV28 with TRBJ1-5, with no clear D. Germline V gene sequence: CDR1 MDHEN, CDR2 SYDVKM. CDR3 size: 12 residues. V lost 4 bases to trimming and J lost 3 bases, with 4 bases between them. This CDR3 is CASSSNNQPQHF. CDR3 nucleotides: TGTGCCAGCAGTTCGAACAATCAGCCCCAGCATTTT.

This rearrangement joins TRBV5-6 to TRBJ2-7, with 10 bases lining up with TRBD2. V lost 1 base to trimming and J lost 4 bases; unmatched junction nucleotides: 8. Germline V lookup: CDR1 SGHDT, CDR2 YYEEEE. The CDR3 loop spans 16 amino acids. The CDR3: CASSLMSLAGVYEQYF. The CDR3 DNA reads as TGTGCCAGCAGCTTGATGAGTCTAGCGGGAGTTTACGAGCAGTACTTC.

This chain joins TRBV29-1 and TRBJ2-1, with 7 bases fitting TRBD1. With 6 bases clipped from V and 4 bases from J, the junction kept 12 bases outside the gene matches. The CDR3 contains 15 residues. The germline V gene has CDR1 SQVTM and CDR2 ANQGSEA. CDR3 sequence: CSVLPQGSMYNEQFF. The CDR3 DNA follows: TGCAGCGTCCTACCACAGGGGTCTATGTACAATGAGCAGTTCTTC.

CDR3: CASSPRPRDYTF. The CDR3, as DNA: TGTGCCAGCAGCCCCCGGCCCCGGGACTACACCTTC. The chain recombines TRBV7-9 with TRBJ1-2; unclear D gene. The CDR3 has 12 residues. Looked up from germline, CDR1 is SEHNR and CDR2 is FQNEAQ (reference sequence). Trimming removed 5 bases from V and 10 bases from J, with 14 bases in between. Full variable domain (outside the CDR3, taken from reference TRBV7-9 and TRBJ1-2): DTGVSQNPRHKITKRGQNVTFRCDPISEHNRLYWYRQTLGQGPEFLTYFQNEAQLEKSRLLSDRFSAERPKGSFSTLEIQRTEQGDSAMYLCASSPRPRDYTFGSGTRLTVV.

The rearrangement links TRBV29-1 to TRBJ2-7; 9 bases are a match to TRBD1. V was pared by 3 bases and J by 5 bases, with 11 bases of the junction left unmatched. The CDR3 has 15 residues. Germline CDR1 SQVTM, CDR2 ANQGSEA. CDR3 nucleotides: TGCAGCGTTGAGCGATTTAGGACAGGGGCAAACGAGCAGTACTTC. Amino acids: CSVERFRTGANEQYF.

The chain carries TRBV6-5 and TRBJ1-1; TRBD1 aligns across 7 bases. The CDR3 totals 14 residues. Per the germline V gene, CDR1 is MNHEY and CDR2 is SVGAGI. J was trimmed by 5 bases and V by 5 bases; bases with no gene match: 8. CDR3 sequence: CASSLGTAVTEAFF. The CDR3 DNA follows: TGTGCCAGCAGTCTAGGGACAGCGGTAACTGAAGCTTTCTTT.